This entry features one TCR beta chain sequence. Its cognate antigen is unknown. The sample belongs to a study of T cell responses to AZD1222 COVID-19 vaccine. Looking at the study overall: Analyses pooled second doses at about 4 or about 12 weeks.

Germline lookup yields CDR1 LGHDT and CDR2 YNNKEL (reference sequence). The V and J ends lost 3 bases and 4 bases respectively, with 22 bases between them. The CDR3 is 18 amino acids. The study's findings and limits: Only a handful of AZD1222 recipients, more than five in all, had baseline seropositivity.

Clones were sequenced by immunoSEQ multiplex PCR, and TCRdb holds only the in-frame ones, with some missing. The sample contains 120,000 to 150,000 clones, about nine tenths of which appear only once. This rearrangement joins TRBV3-1 (or the pseudogene TRBV3-2) to TRBJ2-1; D could derive from TRBD1 or TRBD2 (8 bases each). This clonotype was obtained from an adult in good health. The sequences come from peripheral blood, collected on day 0 of AZD1222 vaccination. The CDR3 coding sequence is TGTGCCAGCAGCCATAGAATTGGGACTAGGACAGGGTACAATGAGCAGTTCTTC. It codes for CASSHRIGTRTGYNEQFF.